This entry features one T cell receptor beta chain sequence. From germline, CDR1 is SGHAT and CDR2 FQNNGV. V gave up 0 bases and J gave up 2 bases; unmatched junction bases: 4. The length of the CDR3 is 15 residues. This table comes from immunoSEQ multiplex PCR, and its TCRdb copy is limited to in-frame clones, with some not included. Of tens of thousands of clones listed, about 88% are singletons. The data stem from a study of blood T cell repertoires in COVID-19. Study as a whole: Collection of acute and convalescent COVID-19 samples took place in the United States, Italy and Spain.

This sequence joins TRBV11-2 and TRBJ2-7, with 7 nucleotides matching TRBD1. The sequencing sample was made of peripheral blood. The sequence was obtained from a man between 50 and 59 years old with active COVID-19. The CDR3 nucleotides are TGTGCCAGCAGCTTAGACAGGGGGACGACCTACGAGCAGTACTTC. Translated: CASSLDRGTTYEQYF.